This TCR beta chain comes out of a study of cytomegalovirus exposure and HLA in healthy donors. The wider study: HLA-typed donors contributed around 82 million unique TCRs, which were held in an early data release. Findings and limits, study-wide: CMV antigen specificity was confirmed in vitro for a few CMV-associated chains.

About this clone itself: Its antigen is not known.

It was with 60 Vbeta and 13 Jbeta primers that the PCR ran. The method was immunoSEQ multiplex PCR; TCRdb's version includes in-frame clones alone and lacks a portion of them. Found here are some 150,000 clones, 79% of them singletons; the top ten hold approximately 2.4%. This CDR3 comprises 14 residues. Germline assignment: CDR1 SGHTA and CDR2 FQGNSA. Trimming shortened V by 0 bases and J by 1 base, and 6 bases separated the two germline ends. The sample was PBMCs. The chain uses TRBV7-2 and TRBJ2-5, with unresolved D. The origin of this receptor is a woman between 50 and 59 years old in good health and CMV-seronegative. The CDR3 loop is CASSLAQIQETQYF. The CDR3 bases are TGTGCCAGCAGCTTAGCGCAGATCCAAGAGACCCAGTACTTC.